Shown below are 6 T cell receptor beta chains from a single sample sequenced in a study of shared clonotypes between healthy human individuals. The data were produced by immunoSEQ multiplex PCR, yet TCRdb's version contains in-frame clones alone and is incomplete. The data contain some 980,000 clones, roughly 72% of them singletons. The sample was memory CD4+ T cells sorted from blood. The subset denotes: CD45RA-negative fraction. The receptors shown here come from a young man in good health.

The chain has TRBV4-1 and TRBJ1-6, with TRBD1 matching 7 bases. V was pared by 1 base and J by 7 bases, with 1 base of the junction left unmatched. Per the germline V gene, CDR1 is MGHRA and CDR2 is YSYEKL. The CDR3 loop spans 14 amino acids. The CDR3 loop is CASSQAGQNSPLHF. The CDR3 bases are TGCGCCAGCAGCCAAGCGGGACAGAATTCACCCCTCCACTTT.

V and J are TRBV2 and TRBJ2-2; TRBD1 agrees at 7 bases. Germline values: CDR1 SNHLY, CDR2 FYNNEI. This CDR3 is 14 amino acids long. The V gene end was trimmed by 7 bases and the J gene end by 1 base; junction bases not matched to a gene: 3. CDR3 in amino acids: CASTGGKNTGELFF. The DNA of the CDR3 is TGTGCCAGCACAGGGGGAAAGAACACCGGGGAGCTGTTTTTT.

The CDR3 loop is CSVEEKAGLNTEAFF. The DNA for the CDR3 is TGCAGCGTTGAAGAGAAGGCCGGACTGAACACTGAAGCTTTCTTT. The chain recombines TRBV29-1 with TRBJ1-1; D is undetermined. CDR1 is SQVTM and CDR2 is ANQGSEA in the germline V gene. This CDR3 comprises 15 residues. Trimming left V 0 bases short and J 0 bases short, with 11 bases between.

The rearrangement joins TRBV6-1 to TRBJ2-7; D gene unclear. Germline loops: CDR1 MNHNS, CDR2 SASEGT. Deletions cut 3 bases from V and 2 bases from J, with 11 bases between. The CDR3 is made up of 14 amino acids. The CDR3 here is CASSELQGPYEQYF. The CDR3 DNA reads as TGTGCCAGCAGTGAGCTCCAAGGCCCCTACGAGCAGTACTTC.

The chain joins TRBV9 to TRBJ2-2; D not resolved. Germline values: CDR1 SGDLS, CDR2 YYNGEE. Deletions cut 4 bases from V and 0 bases from J, with 10 bases between. The CDR3 contains 15 residues. This chain's CDR3 is CASSRDTPNTGELFF. CDR3 coding DNA: TGTGCCAGCAGCCGCGACACTCCGAACACCGGGGAGCTGTTTTTT.

The chain links TRBV5-1 to TRBJ2-1; D not resolved. Trimming removed 4 bases at V and 0 bases at J, with 11 bases between. Germline V lookup: CDR1 SGHRS, CDR2 YFSETQ. The CDR3 extends over 15 amino acids. For the CDR3, the DNA is TGCGCCAGCAGCCCTCGGTCAAGCTCCTACAATGAGCAGTTCTTC. This sequence encodes CASSPRSSSYNEQFF.